This T cell receptor beta chain was captured by sequencing in a study of Ad26.COV2.S vaccination and SARS-CoV-2 variants. This clone was detected a few times. Its antigen remains unidentified. Treatment: around 19 received Ad26.COV2.S at low or high dose, single or two shots; five or six received placebo; per-sample allocation not given. Each sample was drawn 63 days after the first injection (of vaccine or placebo). CDR3 length: 17 residues. Deletions cut 0 bases from V and 0 bases from J, with 12 bases between. In germline, CDR1 is LGHNA, CDR2 YSLEER. Here immunoSEQ multiplex PCR was the method, and the copy in TCRdb shows in-frame clones only, minus some. The table shows approximately 410,000 clones, with around 87% occurring only once. Findings and limits, study-wide: The study found higher spike-specific TCR breadth in vaccine than placebo recipients.

Sequences were derived from peripheral blood, sampled in a trial of Ad26.COV2.S vaccine versus placebo. The V gene is TRBV4-3, the J gene TRBJ1-3, with D uncertain. The source is a person between 18 and 65 years old who received the Ad26.COV2.S COVID-19 vaccine or a placebo. For the CDR3, the DNA is TGCGCCAGCAGCCAAGATCACCCAGGAGCCTCTGGAAACACCATATATTTT. Encoded protein: CASSQDHPGASGNTIYF.